The 4 T cell receptor beta chains listed next were all sequenced from one sample in a study of molecular identifiers for immune sequencing clone quantification. TCRdb reprocessed the PCR reads via MiXCR and lists one record per CDR3 protein. The sample holds 80,000 to 95,000 distinct CDR3 sequences, roughly 20% seen once. Input material: naive CD8+ T cells from blood, with Jurkat cell RNA spiked in. Sample subset: FACS-sorted CD8+CD4-CCR7+CD45RA+ naive T cells. These receptors all come from a human donor in good health. Some libraries in this study had Jurkat cell RNA spiked in.

This clonotype showed up just a few times. The rearrangement joins TRBV30 to TRBJ1-1; D might be TRBD1 (5 bases). The V gene's germline CDR1 is GTSNPN and CDR2 SVGIG (reference sequence). This CDR3 region has 10 residues. The CDR3 DNA reads TGTGCTTTGGGGGACGCTGAAGCTTTCTTT. Translation: CALGDAEAFF.

This clonotype showed up many times. The chain has TRBV20-1 and TRBJ2-4, with D hard to call. CDR3 length equals 15 residues. CDR1 DFQATT and CDR2 SNEGSKA come from the germline V gene (reference sequence). V dropped 0 bases and J dropped 0 bases, with 9 bases sitting between them. The CDR3 bases are TGCAGTGCTAGAGATTTGACCTTAGCCAAAAACATTCAGTACTTC. Protein: CSARDLTLAKNIQYF.

Points on this clonotype: It may be a read error: a sequence one base away is much more abundant. Here the CDR3 omits its conserved ending phenylalanine or tryptophan, so a read error is the likely source. The chain joins TRBV19 to TRBJ1-2; D possibly corresponds to TRBD1 (5 bases). Germline V lookup: CDR1 LNHDA, CDR2 SQIVND (reference sequence). The V gene lost 6 bases and the J gene lost 0 bases, with 8 bases spanning the gap. The CDR3 runs 13 residues. The CDR3 nucleotides read TGTGCCAGTAGCCCGACAGCTAACTATGGCTACACCCTC. It is translated as CASSPTANYGYTL.

This clonotype occurred many times. J is TRBJ2-3 and V is TRBV7-2; no definite D call. Germline V gene data show CDR1 as SGHTA and CDR2 as FQGNSA. The CDR3 spans 15 residues. Between the trimmed V and J ends, which lost 4 bases and 2 bases, there was a span of 13 bases. The CDR3 reads CASSSLPRDTDTQYF. The DNA of the CDR3 is TGTGCCAGCAGCTCCCTTCCGCGAGACACAGATACGCAGTATTTT.